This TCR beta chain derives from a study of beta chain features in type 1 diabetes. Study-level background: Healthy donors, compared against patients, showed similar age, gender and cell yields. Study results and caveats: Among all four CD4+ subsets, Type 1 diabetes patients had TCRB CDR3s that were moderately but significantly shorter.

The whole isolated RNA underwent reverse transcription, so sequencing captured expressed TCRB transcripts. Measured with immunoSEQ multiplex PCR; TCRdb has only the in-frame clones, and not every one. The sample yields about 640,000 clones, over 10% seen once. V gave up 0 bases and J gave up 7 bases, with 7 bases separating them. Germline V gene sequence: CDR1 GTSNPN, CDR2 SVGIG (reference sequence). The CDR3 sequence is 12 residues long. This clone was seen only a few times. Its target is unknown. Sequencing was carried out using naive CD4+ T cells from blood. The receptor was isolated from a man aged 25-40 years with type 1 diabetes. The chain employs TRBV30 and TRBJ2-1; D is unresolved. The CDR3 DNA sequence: TGTGCCTGGAGTGTACAAGGGAATGAGCAGTTCTTC. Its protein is CAWSVQGNEQFF.